The next 3 T cell receptor beta chains were all read from a single sample in a study of response to subunit inactivated influenza vaccine (dated by TCRdb to between 2017 and 2018). Preparation of the library involved RT-PCR. The sequencer listed for this sample is Illumina HiSeq 2500. TCRdb applied fastp at Q25 and MiXCR to the public reads, then kept only in-frame beta chains. Each record represents a unique CDR3 protein, reported with the most common genes and DNA among its rows. This sample has roughly 650,000 distinct CDR3 sequences in its table, and around 14% of those were observed once. 9.5% to 13% of the sample rests with the top ten. The sequencing here drew on PBMCs from blood, taken approximately 12 days after vaccination. Receptors originate from a man over 45 who received an inactivated influenza vaccine. Donor details come from another sample of the same person, matched by shared clones.

This clonotype was seen only a few times. The rearrangement uses TRBV7-9 and TRBJ1-1; TRBD1 might be the D (5 bases). This CDR3 is built from 17 residues. Per germline, CDR1 SEHNR and CDR2 FQNEAQ (reference sequence). Trimming left V 1 base short and J 1 base short, with 16 bases between. The CDR3 reads CASSLVARGKKNTEAFF. The CDR3 DNA follows: TGTGCCAGCAGCTTAGTGGCTCGGGGGAAAAAGAACACTGAAGCTTTCTTT.

This sequence joins TRBV5-1 and TRBJ2-3, with D unclear. CDR3 length: 12 amino acids. Trimming shortened V by 4 bases and J by 6 bases, and 9 bases separated the two germline ends. CDR1 SGHRS and CDR2 YFSETQ come from the germline V gene. The CDR3, as DNA: TGCGCCAGCAGCAGGGAATTGGATACGCAGTATTTT. Its translation is CASSRELDTQYF.

There are many counts of this clonotype. The chain has TRBV5-1 and TRBJ2-2, with D tentatively TRBD2 (5 bases). The germline V gene encodes CDR1 SGHRS and CDR2 YFSETQ. V was clipped by 0 bases and J by 0 bases, with 6 bases between them. The CDR3 spans 15 residues. In nucleotides, the CDR3 is TGCGCCAGCAGCTTGGAGCGGCCGAACACCGGGGAGCTGTTTTTT. Translating it yields CASSLERPNTGELFF.